This paragraph reports one TCR beta chain. The sample has other DNA sequences that encode this CDR3 too. Profiled with immunoSEQ multiplex PCR; TCRdb holds only in-frame clones, not every one. Of roughly 92,000 clones detected, about 89% appear once; the ten largest clones hold about 8.7%. The data belong to a study of OX40 agonist ivuxolimab in advanced cancers. Germline V CDR1 and CDR2: MNHEY, SVGAGI. V shed 6 bases and J shed 1 base, with 12 bases lying between them. There are 14 residues in the CDR3. The chain combines TRBV6-5 with TRBJ1-1; the D is unclear. Sequencing was performed on CD4+ or CD8+ T cells sorted from blood, taken in a trial of the OX40 agonist ivuxolimab. This sequence originates from an adult with an advanced solid tumor such as melanoma, head and neck, liver or kidney cancer. The CDR3 DNA reads as TGTGCCAGCAGCCTGGGAGGCACGAACACTGAAGCTTTCTTT. As protein: CASSLGGTNTEAFF.